This entry is about one T cell receptor beta chain. This entry is derived from a study of blood T cell repertoires in COVID-19. Study summary: Material from acute and convalescent COVID-19 was sourced from the United States, Italy and Spain.

Repertoires were generated with immunoSEQ multiplex PCR, while TCRdb's copy carries only in-frame clones and drops some. The table includes under 250,000 clones, 65% to 85% detected once. V lost 3 bases, J lost 6 bases, and 11 bases lay in between. This CDR3 comprises 13 residues. CDR1 LNHDA and CDR2 SQIVND come from the germline V gene (reference sequence). This chain connects TRBV19 to TRBJ1-1; D is perhaps TRBD1 (5 bases). The sequenced sample consisted of peripheral blood. This sequence was found in a man aged 50-59 years with active or convalescent COVID-19. The CDR3 region is CASSIPGVAEAFF. As DNA, the CDR3 is TGTGCCAGTAGTATTCCGGGGGTGGCTGAAGCTTTCTTT.